This TCR beta chain emerged from a study of blood T cell repertoires in COVID-19. For the study at large: Samples taken during acute and convalescent COVID-19 were collected in the United States, Italy and Spain. T cells, B-cell-depleted T cells, or PBMCs provided the cDNA or gDNA that served as material.

The CDR3 loop spans 13 amino acids. Deletions cut 0 bases from V and 6 bases from J, with 10 bases between. Germline V gives CDR1 SGDLS, CDR2 YYNGEE. Under the authors' procedure: Reference gene primer amplification yielded estimated nucleated cell counts. Generated by immunoSEQ multiplex PCR, the TCRdb table keeps only in-frame clones and is missing some. Clonal size and the V and J genes are those of that table, whereas D and trimming came from the DNA. The data contain some 150,000 clones, roughly 80% of them singletons. This rearrangement joins TRBV9 to TRBJ2-7; D gene unclear. The sequenced sample consisted of peripheral blood. The TCR originated in a middle-aged man with active or convalescent COVID-19. The CDR3 is CASSVGWYSEQYF. DNA of the CDR3: TGTGCCAGCAGCGTAGGGTGGTATAGCGAGCAGTACTTC.